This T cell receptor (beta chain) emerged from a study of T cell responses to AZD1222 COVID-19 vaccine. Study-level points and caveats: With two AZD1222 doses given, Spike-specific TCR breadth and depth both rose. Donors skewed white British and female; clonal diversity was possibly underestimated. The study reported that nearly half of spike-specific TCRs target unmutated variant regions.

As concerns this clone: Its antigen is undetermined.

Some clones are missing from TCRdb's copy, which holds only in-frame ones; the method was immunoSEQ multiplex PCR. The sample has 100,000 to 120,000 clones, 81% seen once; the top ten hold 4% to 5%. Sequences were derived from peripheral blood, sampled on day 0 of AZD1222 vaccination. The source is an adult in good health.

DNA for the CDR3: TGTGCCAGCTCATCCGAGGGGGCGATCTATGGCTACACCTTC. Its translation is CASSSEGAIYGYTF. The chain links TRBV18 to TRBJ1-2; 7 bases agree with TRBD1. The CDR3 is 14 amino acids. Trimming took 5 bases from V and 4 from J; bases not matched to a gene: 7. Germline CDR1 and CDR2: KGHSH and LQKENI. The whole variable domain, remainder taken from reference TRBV18 and TRBJ1-2, is NAGVMQNPRHLVRRRGQEARLRCSPMKGHSHVYWYRQLPEEGLKFMVYLQKENIIDESGMPKERFSAEFPKEGPSILRIQQVVRGDSAAYFCASSSEGAIYGYTFGSGTRLTVV.